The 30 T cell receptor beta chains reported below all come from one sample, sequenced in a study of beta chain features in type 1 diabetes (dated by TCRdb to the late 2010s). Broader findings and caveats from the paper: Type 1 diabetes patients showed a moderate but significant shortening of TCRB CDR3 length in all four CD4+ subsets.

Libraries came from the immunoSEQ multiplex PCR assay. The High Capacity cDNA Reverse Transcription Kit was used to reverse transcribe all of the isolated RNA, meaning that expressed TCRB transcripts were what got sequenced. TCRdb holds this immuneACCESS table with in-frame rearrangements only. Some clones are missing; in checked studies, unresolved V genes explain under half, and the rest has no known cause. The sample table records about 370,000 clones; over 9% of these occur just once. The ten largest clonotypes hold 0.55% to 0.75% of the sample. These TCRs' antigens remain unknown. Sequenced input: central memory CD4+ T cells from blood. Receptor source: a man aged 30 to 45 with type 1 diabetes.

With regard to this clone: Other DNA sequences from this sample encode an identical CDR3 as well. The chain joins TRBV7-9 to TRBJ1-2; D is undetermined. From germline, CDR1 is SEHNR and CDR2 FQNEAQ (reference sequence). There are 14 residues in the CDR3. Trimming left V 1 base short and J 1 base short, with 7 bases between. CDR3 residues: CASSLGAVNYGYTF. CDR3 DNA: TGTGCCAGCAGCTTAGGGGCAGTTAACTATGGCTACACCTTC.

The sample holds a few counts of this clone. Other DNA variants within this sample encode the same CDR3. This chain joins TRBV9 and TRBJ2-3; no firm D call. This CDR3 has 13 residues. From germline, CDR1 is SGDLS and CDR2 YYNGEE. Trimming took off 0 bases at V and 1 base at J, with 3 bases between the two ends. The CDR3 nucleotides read TGTGCCAGCAGCGTAGGACGCACAGATACGCAGTATTTT. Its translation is CASSVGRTDTQYF. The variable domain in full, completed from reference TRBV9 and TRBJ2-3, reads DSGVTQTPKHLITATGQRVTLRCSPRSGDLSVYWYQQSLDQGLQFLIQYYNGEERAKGNILERFSAQQFPDLHSELNLSSLELGDSALYFCASSVGRTDTQYFGPGTRLTVL.

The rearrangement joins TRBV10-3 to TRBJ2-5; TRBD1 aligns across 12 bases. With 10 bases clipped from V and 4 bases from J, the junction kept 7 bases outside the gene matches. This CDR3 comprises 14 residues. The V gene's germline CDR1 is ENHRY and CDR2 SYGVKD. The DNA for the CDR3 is TGTGCCAGCAGGGGACAGGGGGCCTCAGAGACCCAGTACTTC. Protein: CASRGQGASETQYF.

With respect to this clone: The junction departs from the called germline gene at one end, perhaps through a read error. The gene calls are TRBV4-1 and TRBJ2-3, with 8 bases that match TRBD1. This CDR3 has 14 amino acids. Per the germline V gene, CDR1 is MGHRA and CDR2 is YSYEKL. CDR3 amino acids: CASSPRTGTDTQYF. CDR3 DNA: TGTGCCAGCAGCCCGAGGACAGGGACAGATACGCAGTATTTT.

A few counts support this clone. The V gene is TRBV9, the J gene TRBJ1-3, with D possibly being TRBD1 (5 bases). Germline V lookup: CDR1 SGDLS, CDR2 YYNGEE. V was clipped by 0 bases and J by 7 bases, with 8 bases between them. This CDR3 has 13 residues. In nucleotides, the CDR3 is TGTGCCAGCAGCGTAGAAACAGGCAACACCATATATTTT. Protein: CASSVETGNTIYF.

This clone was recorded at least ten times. CDR3 in amino acids: CASSLAKVLAADNEQFF. CDR3 sequence (DNA): TGTGCCAGCAGCTTGGCCAAAGTACTAGCTGCAGACAATGAGCAGTTCTTC. The chain combines TRBV5-4 with TRBJ2-1, with D tentatively TRBD2 (6 bases). CDR1 and CDR2 from the germline V gene are SGHNT and YYREEE (reference sequence). This CDR3 is built from 17 residues. Between the trimmed V and J ends, which lost 0 bases and 5 bases, there was a span of 18 bases.

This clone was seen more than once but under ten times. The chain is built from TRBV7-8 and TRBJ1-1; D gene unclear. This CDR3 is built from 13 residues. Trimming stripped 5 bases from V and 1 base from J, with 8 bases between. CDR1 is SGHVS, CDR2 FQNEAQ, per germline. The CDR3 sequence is CASSIRGNTEAFF. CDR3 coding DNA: TGTGCCAGCAGCATTCGGGGGAACACTGAAGCTTTCTTT.

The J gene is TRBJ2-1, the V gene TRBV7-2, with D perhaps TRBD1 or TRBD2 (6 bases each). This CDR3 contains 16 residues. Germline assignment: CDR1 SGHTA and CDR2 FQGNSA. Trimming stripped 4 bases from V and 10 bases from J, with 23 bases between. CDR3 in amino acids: CASSSFRGVGELEQFF. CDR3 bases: TGTGCCAGCAGCTCCTTTAGGGGGGTAGGTGAACTCGAGCAGTTCTTC.

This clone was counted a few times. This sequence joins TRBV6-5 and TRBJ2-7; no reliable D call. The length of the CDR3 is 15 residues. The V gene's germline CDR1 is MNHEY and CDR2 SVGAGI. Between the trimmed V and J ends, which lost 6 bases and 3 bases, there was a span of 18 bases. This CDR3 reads CASRPSGGALYEQYF. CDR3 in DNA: TGTGCCAGCAGGCCTTCGGGCGGAGCCCTCTACGAGCAGTACTTC.

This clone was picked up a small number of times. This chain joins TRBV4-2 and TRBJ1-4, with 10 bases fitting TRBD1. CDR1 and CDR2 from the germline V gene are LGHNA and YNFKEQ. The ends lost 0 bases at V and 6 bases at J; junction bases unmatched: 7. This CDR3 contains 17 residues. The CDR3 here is CASSQDGTGAGDEKLFF. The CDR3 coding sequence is TGTGCCAGCAGCCAAGATGGGACAGGGGCCGGGGATGAAAAACTGTTTTTT.

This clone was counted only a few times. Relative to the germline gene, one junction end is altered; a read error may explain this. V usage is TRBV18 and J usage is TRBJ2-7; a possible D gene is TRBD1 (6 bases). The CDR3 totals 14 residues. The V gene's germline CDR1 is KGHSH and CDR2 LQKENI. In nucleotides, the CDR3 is TGTGCCAGCTCACCAGGAACAGACGGACAGCACTCCTCTTTC. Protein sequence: CASSPGTDGQHSSF.

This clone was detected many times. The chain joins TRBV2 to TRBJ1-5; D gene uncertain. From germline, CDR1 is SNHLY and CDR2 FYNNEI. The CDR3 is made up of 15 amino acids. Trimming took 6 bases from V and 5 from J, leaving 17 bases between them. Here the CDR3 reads CASRIGAGEDQPQHF. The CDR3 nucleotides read TGTGCCAGCAGGATAGGTGCGGGAGAGGATCAGCCCCAGCATTTT.

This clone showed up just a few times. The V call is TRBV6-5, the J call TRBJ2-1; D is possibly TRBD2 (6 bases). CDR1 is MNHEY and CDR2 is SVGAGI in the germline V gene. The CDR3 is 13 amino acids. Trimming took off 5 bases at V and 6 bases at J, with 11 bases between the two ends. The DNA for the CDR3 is TGTGCCAGCAGTGAAGGGGACTCCAATGAGCAGTTCTTC. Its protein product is CASSEGDSNEQFF.

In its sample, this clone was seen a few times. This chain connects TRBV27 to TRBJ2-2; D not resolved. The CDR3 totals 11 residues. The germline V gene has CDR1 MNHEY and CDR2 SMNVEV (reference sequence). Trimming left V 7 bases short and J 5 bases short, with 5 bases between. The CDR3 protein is CASTRTGELFF. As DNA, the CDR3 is TGTGCCAGCACCCGAACCGGGGAGCTGTTTTTT.

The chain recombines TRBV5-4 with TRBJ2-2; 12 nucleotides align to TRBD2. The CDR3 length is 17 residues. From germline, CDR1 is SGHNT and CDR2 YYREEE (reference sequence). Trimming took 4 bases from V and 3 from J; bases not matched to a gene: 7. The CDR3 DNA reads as TGTGCCAGCAGCCCGCCTCGGACTAGCGGGGACACCGGGGAGCTGTTTTTT. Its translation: CASSPPRTSGDTGELFF.

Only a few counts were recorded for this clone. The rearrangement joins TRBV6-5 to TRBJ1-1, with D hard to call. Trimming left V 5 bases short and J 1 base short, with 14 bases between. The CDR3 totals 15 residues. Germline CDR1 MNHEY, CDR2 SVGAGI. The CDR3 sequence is CASSLGRARNTEAFF. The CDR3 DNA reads TGTGCCAGCAGTCTAGGACGGGCGAGGAACACTGAAGCTTTCTTT.

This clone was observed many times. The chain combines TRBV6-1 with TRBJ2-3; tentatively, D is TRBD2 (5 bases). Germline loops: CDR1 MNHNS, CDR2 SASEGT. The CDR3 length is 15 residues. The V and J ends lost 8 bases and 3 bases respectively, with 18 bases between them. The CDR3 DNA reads TGTGCCAGCGAATGGGCGGGCATTGGAACAGATACGCAGTATTTT. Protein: CASEWAGIGTDTQYF.

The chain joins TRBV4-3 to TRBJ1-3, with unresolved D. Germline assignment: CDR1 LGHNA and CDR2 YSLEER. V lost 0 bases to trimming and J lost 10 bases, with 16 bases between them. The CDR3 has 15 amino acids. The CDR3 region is CASSQEVGALRTIYF. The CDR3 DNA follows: TGCGCCAGCAGCCAAGAGGTTGGAGCTTTGAGAACCATATATTTT.

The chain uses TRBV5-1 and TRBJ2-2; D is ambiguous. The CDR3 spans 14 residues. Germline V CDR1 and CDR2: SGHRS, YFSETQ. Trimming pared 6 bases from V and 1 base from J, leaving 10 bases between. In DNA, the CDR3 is TGCGCCAGCATGAGGACGGGGAACACCGGGGAGCTGTTTTTT. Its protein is CASMRTGNTGELFF.

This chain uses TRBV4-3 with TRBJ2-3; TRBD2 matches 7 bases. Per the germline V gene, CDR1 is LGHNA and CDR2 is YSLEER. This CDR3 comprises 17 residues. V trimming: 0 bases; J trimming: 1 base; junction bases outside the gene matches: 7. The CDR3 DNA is TGCGCCAGCAGCCAAGATCAGGCGGGAGCGGGCACAGATACGCAGTATTTT. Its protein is CASSQDQAGAGTDTQYF.

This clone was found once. The CDR3 coding sequence is TGTGCCAGTAGGGGAAGGGGGAGTACGAACACCGGGGAGCTGTTTTTT. Amino acid sequence: CASRGRGSTNTGELFF. The chain is built from TRBV19 and TRBJ2-2; possible D gene TRBD1, 6 bases. Germline V gene lookup returns CDR1 LNHDA and CDR2 SQIVND (reference sequence). V lost 6 bases, J lost 0 bases, and 14 bases lay in between. The CDR3 is 16 residues long.

In DNA form, the CDR3 reads TGTGCCAGCAGTGAATTTACGGGAGGTAGAGAGCAGTTCTTC. As protein: CASSEFTGGREQFF. The V gene is TRBV2, the J gene TRBJ2-1, with 7 nucleotides matching TRBD2. The CDR3 covers 14 residues. V lost 2 bases to trimming and J lost 10 bases; unmatched junction nucleotides: 8. Germline-derived CDR1 and CDR2 are SNHLY and FYNNEI.

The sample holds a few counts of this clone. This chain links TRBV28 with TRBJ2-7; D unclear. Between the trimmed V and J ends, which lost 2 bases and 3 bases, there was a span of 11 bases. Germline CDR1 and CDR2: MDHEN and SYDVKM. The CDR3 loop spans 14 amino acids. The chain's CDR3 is CASSLMPGYYEQYF. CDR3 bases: TGTGCCAGCAGTTTAATGCCAGGCTACTACGAGCAGTACTTC.

CDR3 protein: CASNTGGFNYGYTF. In DNA form, the CDR3 reads TGTGCCAGCAACACAGGGGGATTTAACTATGGCTACACCTTC. V is TRBV25-1 and J is TRBJ1-2, with 8 bases identical to TRBD1. V gave up 7 bases and J gave up 1 base; unmatched junction bases: 5. Germline CDR1 MGHDK, CDR2 SYGVNS. The CDR3 is made up of 14 amino acids.

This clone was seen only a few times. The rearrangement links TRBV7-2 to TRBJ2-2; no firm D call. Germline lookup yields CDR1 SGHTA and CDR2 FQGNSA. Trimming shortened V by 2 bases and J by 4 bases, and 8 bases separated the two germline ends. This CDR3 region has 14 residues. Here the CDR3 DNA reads TGTGCCAGCAGCTTAAACGCGTTCACCGGGGAGCTGTTTTTT. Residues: CASSLNAFTGELFF.

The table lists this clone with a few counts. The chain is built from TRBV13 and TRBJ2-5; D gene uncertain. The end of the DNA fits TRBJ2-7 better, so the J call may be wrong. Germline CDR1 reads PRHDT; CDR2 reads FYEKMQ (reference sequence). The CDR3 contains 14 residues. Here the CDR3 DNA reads TGTGCCAGCAGCTTATACGGTGTATCCTACGAGCAGTACTTC. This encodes CASSLYGVSYEQYF.

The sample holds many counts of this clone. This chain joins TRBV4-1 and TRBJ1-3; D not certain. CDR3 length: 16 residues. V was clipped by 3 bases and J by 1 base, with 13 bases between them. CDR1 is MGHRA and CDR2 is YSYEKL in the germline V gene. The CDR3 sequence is CASSQSQDGSGNTIYF. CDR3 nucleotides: TGCGCCAGCAGCCAGTCCCAGGACGGTTCTGGAAACACCATATATTTT.

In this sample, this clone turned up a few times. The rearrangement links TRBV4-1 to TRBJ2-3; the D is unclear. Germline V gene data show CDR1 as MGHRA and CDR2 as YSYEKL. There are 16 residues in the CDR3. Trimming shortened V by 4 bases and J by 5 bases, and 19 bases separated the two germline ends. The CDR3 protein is CASSLGSGLLKDTQYF. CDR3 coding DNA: TGCGCCAGCAGCCTCGGCAGTGGATTACTAAAAGATACGCAGTATTTT.

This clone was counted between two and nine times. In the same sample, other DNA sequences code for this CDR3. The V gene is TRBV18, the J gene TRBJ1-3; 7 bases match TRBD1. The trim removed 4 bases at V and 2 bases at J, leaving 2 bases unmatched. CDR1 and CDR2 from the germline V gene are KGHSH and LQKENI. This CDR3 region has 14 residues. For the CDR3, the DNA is TGTGCCAGCTCACTGCAGGGGGCTGGAAACACCATATATTTT. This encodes CASSLQGAGNTIYF.

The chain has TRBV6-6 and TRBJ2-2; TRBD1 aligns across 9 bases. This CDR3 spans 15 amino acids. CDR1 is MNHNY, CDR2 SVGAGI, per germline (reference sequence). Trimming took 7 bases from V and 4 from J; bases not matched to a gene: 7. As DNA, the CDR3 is TGTGCCAGCACCCCCGGGACAGGGCTCACCGGGGAGCTGTTTTTT. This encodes CASTPGTGLTGELFF.